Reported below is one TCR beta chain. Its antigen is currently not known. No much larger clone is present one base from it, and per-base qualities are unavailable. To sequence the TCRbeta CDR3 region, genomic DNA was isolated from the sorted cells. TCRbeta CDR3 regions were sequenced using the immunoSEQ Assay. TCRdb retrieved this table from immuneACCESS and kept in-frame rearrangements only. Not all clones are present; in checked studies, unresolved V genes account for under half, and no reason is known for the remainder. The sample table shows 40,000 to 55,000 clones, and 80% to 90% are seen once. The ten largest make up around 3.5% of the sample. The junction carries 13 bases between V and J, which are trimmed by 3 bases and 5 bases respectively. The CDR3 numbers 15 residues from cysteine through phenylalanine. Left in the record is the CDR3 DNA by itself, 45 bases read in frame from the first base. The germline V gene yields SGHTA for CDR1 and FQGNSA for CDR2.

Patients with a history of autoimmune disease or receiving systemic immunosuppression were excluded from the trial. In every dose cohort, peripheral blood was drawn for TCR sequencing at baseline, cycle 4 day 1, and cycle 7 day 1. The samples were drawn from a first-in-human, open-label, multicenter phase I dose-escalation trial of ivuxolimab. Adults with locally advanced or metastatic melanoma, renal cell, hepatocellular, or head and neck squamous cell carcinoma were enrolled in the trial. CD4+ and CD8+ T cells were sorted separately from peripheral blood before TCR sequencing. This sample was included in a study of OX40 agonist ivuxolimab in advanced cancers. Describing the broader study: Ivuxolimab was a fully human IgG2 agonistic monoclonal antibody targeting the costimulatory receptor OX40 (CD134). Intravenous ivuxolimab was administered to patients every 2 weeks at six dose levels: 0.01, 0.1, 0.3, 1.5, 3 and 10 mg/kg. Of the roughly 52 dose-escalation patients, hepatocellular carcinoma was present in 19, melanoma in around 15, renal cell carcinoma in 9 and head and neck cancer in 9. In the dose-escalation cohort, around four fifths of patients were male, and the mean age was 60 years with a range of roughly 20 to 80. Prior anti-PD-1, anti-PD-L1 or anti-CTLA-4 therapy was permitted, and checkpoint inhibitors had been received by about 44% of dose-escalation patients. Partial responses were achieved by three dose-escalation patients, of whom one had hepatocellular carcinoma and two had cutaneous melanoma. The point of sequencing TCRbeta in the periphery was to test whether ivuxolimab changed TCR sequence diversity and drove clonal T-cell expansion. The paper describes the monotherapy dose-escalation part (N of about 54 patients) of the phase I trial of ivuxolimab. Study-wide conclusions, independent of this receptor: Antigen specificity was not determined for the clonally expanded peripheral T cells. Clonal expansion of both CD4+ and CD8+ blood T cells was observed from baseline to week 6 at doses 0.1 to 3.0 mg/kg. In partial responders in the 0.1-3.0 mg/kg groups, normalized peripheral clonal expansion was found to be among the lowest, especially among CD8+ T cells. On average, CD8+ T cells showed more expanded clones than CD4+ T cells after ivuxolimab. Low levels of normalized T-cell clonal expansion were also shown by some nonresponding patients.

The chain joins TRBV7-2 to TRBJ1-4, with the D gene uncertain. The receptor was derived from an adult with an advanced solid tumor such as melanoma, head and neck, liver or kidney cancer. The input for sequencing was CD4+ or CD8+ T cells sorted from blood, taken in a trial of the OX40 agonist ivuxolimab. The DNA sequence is TGTGCCAGCAGCTTGAATGGAGGAGGAAATGAAAAACTGTTTTTT. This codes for CASSLNGGGNEKLFF. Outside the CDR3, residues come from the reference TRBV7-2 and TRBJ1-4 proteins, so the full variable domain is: GAGVSQSPSNKVTEKGKDVELRCDPISGHTALYWYRQSLGQGLEFLIYFQGNSAPDKSGLPSDRFSAERTGGSVSTLTIQRTQQEDSAVYLCASSLNGGGNEKLFFGSGTQLSVL.